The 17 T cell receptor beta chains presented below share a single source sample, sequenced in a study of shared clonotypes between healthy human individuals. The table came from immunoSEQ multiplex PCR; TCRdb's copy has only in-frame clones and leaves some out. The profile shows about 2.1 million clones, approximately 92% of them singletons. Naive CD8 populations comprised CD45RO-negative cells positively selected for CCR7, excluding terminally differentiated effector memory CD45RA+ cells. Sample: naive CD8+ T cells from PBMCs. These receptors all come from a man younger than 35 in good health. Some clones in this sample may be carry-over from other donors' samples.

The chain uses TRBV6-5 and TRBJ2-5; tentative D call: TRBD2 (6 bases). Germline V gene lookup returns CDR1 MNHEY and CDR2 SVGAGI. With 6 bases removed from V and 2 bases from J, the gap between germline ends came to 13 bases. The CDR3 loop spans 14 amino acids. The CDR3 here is CASRDNRGQETQYF. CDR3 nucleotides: TGTGCCAGCAGGGACAACCGGGGGCAAGAGACCCAGTACTTC.

This CDR3 is CASRRDRSYGYTF. CDR3 nucleotides: TGTGCCAGCAGGAGGGACAGGAGCTATGGCTACACCTTC. The chain couples TRBV6-5 to TRBJ1-2; 8 positions agree with TRBD1. This CDR3 is built from 13 residues. Losses at the gene ends were 6 bases for V and 4 bases for J; bases not matched to a gene: 4. The germline CDR1 and CDR2 sequences are MNHEY and SVGAGI.

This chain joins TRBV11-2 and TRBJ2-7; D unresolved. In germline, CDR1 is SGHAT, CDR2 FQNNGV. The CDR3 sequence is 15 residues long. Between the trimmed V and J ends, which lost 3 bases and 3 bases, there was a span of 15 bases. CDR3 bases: TGTGCCAGCAGCTTGAGTTCTGGATTTTTCTACGAGCAGTACTTC. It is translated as CASSLSSGFFYEQYF. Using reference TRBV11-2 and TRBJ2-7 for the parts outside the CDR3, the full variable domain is EAGVAQSPRYKIIEKRQSVAFWCNPISGHATLYWYQQILGQGPKLLIQFQNNGVVDDSQLPKDRFSAERLKGVDSTLKIQPAKLEDSAVYLCASSLSSGFFYEQYFGPGTRLTVT.

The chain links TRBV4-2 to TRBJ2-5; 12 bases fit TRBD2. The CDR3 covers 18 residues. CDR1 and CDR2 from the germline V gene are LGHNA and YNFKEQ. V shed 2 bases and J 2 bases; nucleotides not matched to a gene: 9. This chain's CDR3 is CASSQLSSGLAGQETQYF. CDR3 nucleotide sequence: TGTGCCAGCAGCCAATTGAGCTCGGGACTAGCGGGTCAAGAGACCCAGTACTTC.

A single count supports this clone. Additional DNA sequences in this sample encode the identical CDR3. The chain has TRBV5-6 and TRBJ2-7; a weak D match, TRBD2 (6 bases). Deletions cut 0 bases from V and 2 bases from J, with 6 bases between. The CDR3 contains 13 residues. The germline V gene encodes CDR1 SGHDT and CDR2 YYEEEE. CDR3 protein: CASSLGRAYEQYF. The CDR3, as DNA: TGTGCCAGCAGCTTGGGGAGGGCCTACGAGCAGTACTTC. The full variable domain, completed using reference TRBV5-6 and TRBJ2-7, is DAGVTQSPTHLIKTRGQQVTLRCSPKSGHDTVSWYQQALGQGPQFIFQYYEEEERQRGNFPDRFSGHQFPNYSSELNVNALLLGDSALYLCASSLGRAYEQYFGPGTRLTVT.

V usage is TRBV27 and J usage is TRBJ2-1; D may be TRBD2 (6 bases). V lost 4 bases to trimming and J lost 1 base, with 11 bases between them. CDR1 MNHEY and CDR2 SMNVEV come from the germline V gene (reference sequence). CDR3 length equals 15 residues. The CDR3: CASSSLAWSYNEQFF. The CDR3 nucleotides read TGTGCCAGCAGTTCACTAGCATGGTCCTACAATGAGCAGTTCTTC.

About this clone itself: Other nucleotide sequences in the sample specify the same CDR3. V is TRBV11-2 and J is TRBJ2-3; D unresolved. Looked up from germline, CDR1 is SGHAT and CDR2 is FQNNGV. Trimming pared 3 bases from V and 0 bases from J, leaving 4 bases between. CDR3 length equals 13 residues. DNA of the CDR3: TGTGCCAGCAGCTTGGCGAGCACAGATACGCAGTATTTT. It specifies CASSLASTDTQYF.

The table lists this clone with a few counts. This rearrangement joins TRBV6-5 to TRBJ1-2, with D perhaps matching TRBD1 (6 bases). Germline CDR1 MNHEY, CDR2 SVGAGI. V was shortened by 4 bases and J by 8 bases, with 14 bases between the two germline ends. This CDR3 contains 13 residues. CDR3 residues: CASSFPGAEGYTF. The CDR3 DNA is TGTGCCAGCAGTTTCCCAGGGGCCGAGGGCTACACCTTC.

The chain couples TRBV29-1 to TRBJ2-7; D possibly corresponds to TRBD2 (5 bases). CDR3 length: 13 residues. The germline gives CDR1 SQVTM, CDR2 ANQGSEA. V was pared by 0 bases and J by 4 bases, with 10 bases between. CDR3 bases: TGCAGCGTTGAAGATATCCCGGGGTACGAGCAGTACTTC. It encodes CSVEDIPGYEQYF.

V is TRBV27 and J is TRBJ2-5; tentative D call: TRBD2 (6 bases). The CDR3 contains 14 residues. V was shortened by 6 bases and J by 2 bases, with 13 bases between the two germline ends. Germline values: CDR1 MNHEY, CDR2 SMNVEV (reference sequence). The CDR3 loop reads CASRAPGLQETQYF. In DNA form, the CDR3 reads TGTGCCAGCAGGGCTCCGGGACTGCAAGAGACCCAGTACTTC.

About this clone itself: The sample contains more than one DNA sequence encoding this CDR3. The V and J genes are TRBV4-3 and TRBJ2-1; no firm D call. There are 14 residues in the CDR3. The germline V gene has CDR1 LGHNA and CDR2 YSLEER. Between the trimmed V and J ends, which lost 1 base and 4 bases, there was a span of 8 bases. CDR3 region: CASSQAAGYNEQFF. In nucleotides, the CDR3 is TGCGCCAGCAGCCAAGCCGCAGGATACAATGAGCAGTTCTTC.

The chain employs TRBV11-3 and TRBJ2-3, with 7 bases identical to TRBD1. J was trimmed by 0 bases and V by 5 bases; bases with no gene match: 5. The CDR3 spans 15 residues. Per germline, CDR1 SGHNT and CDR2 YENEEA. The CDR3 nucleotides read TGTGCCAGCAGCGTCGGGACAGCCAGCACAGATACGCAGTATTTT. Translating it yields CASSVGTASTDTQYF.

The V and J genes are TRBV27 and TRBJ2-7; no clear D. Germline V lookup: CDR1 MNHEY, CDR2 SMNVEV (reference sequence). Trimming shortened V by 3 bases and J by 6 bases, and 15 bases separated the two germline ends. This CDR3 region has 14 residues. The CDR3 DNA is TGTGCCAGCAGTTTGGTTTACGGGCTCGCCGAGCAGTACTTC. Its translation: CASSLVYGLAEQYF.

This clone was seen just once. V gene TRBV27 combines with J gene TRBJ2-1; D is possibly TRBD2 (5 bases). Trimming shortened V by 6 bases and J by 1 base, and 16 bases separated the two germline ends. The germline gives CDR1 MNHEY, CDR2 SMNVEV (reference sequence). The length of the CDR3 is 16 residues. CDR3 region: CASSPSAGPSYNEQFF. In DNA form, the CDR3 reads TGTGCCAGCAGCCCCTCGGCGGGCCCGTCCTACAATGAGCAGTTCTTC.

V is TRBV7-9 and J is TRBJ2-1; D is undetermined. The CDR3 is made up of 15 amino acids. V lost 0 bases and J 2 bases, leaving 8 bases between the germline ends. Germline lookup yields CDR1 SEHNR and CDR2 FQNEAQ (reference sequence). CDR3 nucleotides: TGTGCCAGCAGCTTAGCGGGGATGCCCTACAATGAGCAGTTCTTC. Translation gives CASSLAGMPYNEQFF.

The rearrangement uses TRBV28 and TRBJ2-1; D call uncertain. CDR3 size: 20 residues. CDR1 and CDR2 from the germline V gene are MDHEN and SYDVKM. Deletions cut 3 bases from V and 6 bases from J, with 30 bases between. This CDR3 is CASSFDREPPRLIKRNEQFF. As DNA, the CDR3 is TGTGCCAGCAGTTTTGACCGAGAGCCCCCTCGACTTATAAAACGCAATGAGCAGTTCTTC.

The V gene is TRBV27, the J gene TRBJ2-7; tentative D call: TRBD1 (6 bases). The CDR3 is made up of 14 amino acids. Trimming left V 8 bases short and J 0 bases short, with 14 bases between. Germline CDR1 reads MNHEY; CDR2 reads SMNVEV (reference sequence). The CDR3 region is CASGPTGGSYEQYF. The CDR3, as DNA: TGTGCCAGCGGACCGACAGGAGGCTCCTACGAGCAGTACTTC.